Listed below are T cell receptor beta chains from one sample, sequenced in a study of Ad26.COV2.S vaccination and SARS-CoV-2 variants. The assay was immunoSEQ multiplex PCR, and TCRdb's table has in-frame clones only and misses some. The data contain 85,000 to 120,000 clones, around 80% of them singletons. The material was peripheral blood, obtained after recovery from COVID-19. The source is a human donor who had recovered from COVID-19. Both conserved end residues are part of each CDR3. Fields, in order: V gene, clone size, D gene, J gene, CDR3 DNA, CDR3 protein. A D gene is named only where the DNA matches it firmly. Some rows mark clone size as missing; the rest say once, few, many or name a class of expanded clone.

TRBV4-1	-	-	TRBJ1-3	TGCGCCAGCAGCCACGCCATGGCGGGGGCCTCTGGAAACACCATATATTTT	CASSHAMAGASGNTIYF
TRBV2	-	-	TRBJ2-5	TGTGCCAGCAGTGAACAACAGGCCCTCGGGGAGACCCAGTACTTC	CASSEQQALGETQYF
TRBV19	-	TRBD1	TRBJ1-4	TGTGCCAGTAGTCCCGGACAGGGGCGTATGCTGTTTTTT	CASSPGQGRMLFF
TRBV2	few	-	TRBJ2-1	TGTGCCATCCTATTAACGGGTGCGGAGCAGTTCTTC	CAILLTGAEQFF
TRBV5-1	-	TRBD1	TRBJ1-6	TGCGCCAGCCGGACCTTTCAAACAGGGGGCTCAAGTTCACCCCTCCACTTT	CASRTFQTGGSSSPLHF
TRBV3-1/TRBV3-2	-	-	TRBJ2-5	TGTGCCAGCGGGAGGACGGAACAAGAGACCCAGTACTTC	CASGRTEQETQYF
TRBV19	-	-	TRBJ1-5	TGTGCCAGTATGGGCAGGGAATTCATCTTGGGCAATCAGCCCCAGCATTTT	CASMGREFILGNQPQHF
TRBV28	-	TRBD1	TRBJ1-2	TGTGCCAGCAGTGAGACAGGGGTTTTTGGCTACACCTTC	CASSETGVFGYTF
TRBV7-9	-	-	TRBJ2-5	TGTGCCAGCAGCTTTAATGGGGGAGGCGAGACCCAGTACTTC	CASSFNGGGETQYF
TRBV6-1	once	-	TRBJ2-7	TGTGCCAGCAGTGAAGCGGCCCTGAGGGCTGGCTACGAGCAGTACTTC	CASSEAALRAGYEQYF
TRBV11-2	many	-	TRBJ2-1	TGTGCCAGCAGCCCGTTAGGATCCAATGAGCAGTTCTTC	CASSPLGSNEQFF
TRBV11-2	-	-	TRBJ1-1	TGTGCCAGCAGCTTAGAAGCGGCAGAGGCTGCTTTCTTT	CASSLEAAEAAFF
TRBV28	-	-	TRBJ1-4	TGTGCCAGCAGTCCATCGGGACGACAAATAGGTCGGGAAAAACTGTTTTTT	CASSPSGRQIGREKLFF
TRBV21-1	few	-	TRBJ2-1	TGTGCCAGCAGCAAGCTCCTACTAGCGTGGCTTAGTTGGGATGAGCAGTTCTTC	CASSKLLLAWLSWDEQFF
TRBV19	few	TRBD1	TRBJ1-2	TGTGCCAGTAGTCTTCCGGGACAGGCCTATGGCTACACCTTC	CASSLPGQAYGYTF
TRBV4-3	once	-	TRBJ2-1	TGCGCCAGCAGCCAAGGACCCTCGTCCCGGGGAAATGAGCAGTTCTTC	CASSQGPSSRGNEQFF
TRBV7-9	-	-	TRBJ2-2	TGTGCCAGCAGCCTTTTGAGGGGGGGAACCGGGGAGCTGTTTTTT	CASSLLRGGTGELFF
TRBV5-1	-	TRBD2	TRBJ2-5	TGCGCCAGCAGCCCGACAGCGGGACTAACAAAAGAGACCCAGTACTTC	CASSPTAGLTKETQYF
TRBV10-1	-	-	TRBJ2-1	TGCGCCAGCAGTGAGACACGGTACAATGAGCAGTTCTTC	CASSETRYNEQFF
TRBV7-2	-	-	TRBJ2-3	TGTGCCAGCAGCTCATATGTAGCAGATACGCAGTATTTT	CASSSYVADTQYF
TRBV28	-	-	TRBJ1-2	TGTGCCAGCAGTTACCATTATGGCTACACCTTC	CASSYHYGYTF
TRBV19	-	TRBD1	TRBJ2-7	TGTGCCAGTAGTATAGGCGACCACGGGACAGGGAAATATTACGAGCAGTACTTC	CASSIGDHGTGKYYEQYF
TRBV29-1	-	TRBD1	TRBJ1-1	TGCAGCGCAGAGACAGGGGGCCGGAACACTGAAGCTTTCTTT	CSAETGGRNTEAFF
TRBV11-2	-	-	TRBJ1-3	TGTGCCAGCAGCCCCCCGGGAAACACCATATATTTT	CASSPPGNTIYF
TRBV9	once	-	TRBJ2-7	TGTGCCAGCAGCGCGCAGGGTGACTCCTACGAGCAGTACTTC	CASSAQGDSYEQYF
TRBV6-2/TRBV6-3	-	-	TRBJ1-5	TGTGCCAGCAGTTTGCAGGGGATGGGCCAGCCCCAGCATTTT	CASSLQGMGQPQHF
TRBV11-2	-	TRBD2	TRBJ2-1	TGTGCCAGCAGCTTAGATCGTAGCGGGGGAGTATACAATGAGCAGTTCTTC	CASSLDRSGGVYNEQFF
TRBV11-2	-	-	TRBJ2-1	TGTGCCAGCAGCCTAGGGACGAATGAGCAGTTCTTC	CASSLGTNEQFF
TRBV2	once	TRBD1	TRBJ2-5	TGTGCCAGCAGAGCCGGGACAGGGTTTGTAGAGACCCAGTACTTC	CASRAGTGFVETQYF
TRBV12-3/TRBV12-4	-	-	TRBJ2-7	TGTGCCAGCAGTTTCCCAGGCTACGAGCAGTACTTC	CASSFPGYEQYF
TRBV19	-	-	TRBJ1-5	TGTGCCAGTAGTATAACCAGGCAGCCCCAGCATTTT	CASSITRQPQHF
TRBV19	-	TRBD1	TRBJ1-2	TGTGCCAGTAGTAACCGGGACAGGAGACACTATGGCTACACCTTC	CASSNRDRRHYGYTF
TRBV11-2	-	TRBD1	TRBJ2-7	TGTGCCAGCAGCTTAGCCCCCGGGACAGGGAGTTACGAGCAGTACTTC	CASSLAPGTGSYEQYF
TRBV27	-	-	TRBJ2-1	TGTGCCAGCAGTTCAAAGGGGACACTTTCCTACAATGAACAGTTCTTC	CASSSKGTLSYNEQFF
TRBV5-1	-	-	TRBJ2-1	TGCGCCAGCAGCCCCCGACAGGCGAGCTCCTACAATGAGCAGTTCTTC	CASSPRQASSYNEQFF
TRBV10-3	-	-	TRBJ1-1	TGTGCCGCCTACCGATCAGGGGTGGGGACTGAAGCTTTCTTT	CAAYRSGVGTEAFF
TRBV12-3/TRBV12-4	few	-	TRBJ1-1	TGTGCCAGCAGTTTAGATGGGGATCGAGCTTTCTTT	CASSLDGDRAFF
TRBV5-1	-	-	TRBJ2-5	TGCGCCAGCAGCTTCGGGGATAGTGAGACCCAGTACTTC	CASSFGDSETQYF
TRBV7-9	-	-	TRBJ2-3	TGTGCCAGCAGCTTAATAGTTAGGAGCCGCACAGATACGCAGTATTTT	CASSLIVRSRTDTQYF
TRBV7-3	-	-	TRBJ2-2	TGTGCCAGCAGCTTAACCCGGGGACGGGGAAACACCGGGGAGCTGTTTTTT	CASSLTRGRGNTGELFF
TRBV5-1	-	-	TRBJ1-1	TGCGCCAGCAGCTTGGAACAGGGTAGCGCTGAAGCTTTCTTT	CASSLEQGSAEAFF
TRBV3-1/TRBV3-2	-	-	TRBJ2-5	TGTGCCGCCTCTAGCCAAGAGACCCAGTACTTC	CAASSQETQYF
TRBV5-4	-	-	TRBJ2-7	TGTGCCAGCAGCCGGGATCGGGCGGCTTACGAGCAGTACTTC	CASSRDRAAYEQYF